This T cell receptor beta chain is drawn from a study of T cell repertoires in cytomegalovirus infection. This CDR3 spans 15 amino acids. V lost 2 bases and J lost 4, with 11 bases in between. Germline V gene lookup returns CDR1 SNHLY and CDR2 FYNNEI. TCRdb used MiXCR to reprocess the reads, holding one entry per CDR3 protein. The sample contains 450,000 to 600,000 distinct CDR3 sequences, about 11% of which appear only once. This clonotype showed up just a few times. The V gene is TRBV2, the J gene TRBJ2-2; TRBD2 is a possible D gene (6 bases). The clonotype originates from a human donor in good health (CMV status not recorded). Some clones in this sample may be carry-over from other donors' samples. Sequencing was carried out using PBMCs. DNA for the CDR3: TGTGCCAGCAGTGAAATGGGAGGCGGCACCGGGGAGCTGTTTTTT. It specifies CASSEMGGGTGELFF.